This T cell receptor beta chain was sequenced for a study of blood T cell repertoires in COVID-19. About the study: Spain, Italy and the United States supplied samples that represented acute and convalescent COVID-19. In each case, the material was cDNA or gDNA derived from T cells, B-cell-depleted T cells, or PBMCs.

Authors' data handling: Amplifying reference gene primers gave estimates of nucleated cell counts. Only in-frame clones appear in the TCRdb table, and some are missing; sequencing was by immunoSEQ multiplex PCR. The DNA was the basis for D and trimming; V, J and clone size are from that table. The sample includes roughly 100,000 clones, more than 85% of them seen just once. J gave up 5 bases and V 4 bases, and 4 bases lay outside the gene matches. Germline loops: CDR1 LGHDT, CDR2 YNNKEL (reference sequence). The CDR3 has 15 amino acids. Source material: peripheral blood. This TCR came from a man aged 45-65 years with active or convalescent COVID-19. This rearrangement joins TRBV3-1 (or the pseudogene TRBV3-2) to TRBJ2-1; TRBD2 matches at 11 bases. CDR3 DNA sequence: TGTGCCAGCAGCCCCCAGGGACTAGCGGACAATGAGCAGTTCTTC. The encoded protein is CASSPQGLADNEQFF.